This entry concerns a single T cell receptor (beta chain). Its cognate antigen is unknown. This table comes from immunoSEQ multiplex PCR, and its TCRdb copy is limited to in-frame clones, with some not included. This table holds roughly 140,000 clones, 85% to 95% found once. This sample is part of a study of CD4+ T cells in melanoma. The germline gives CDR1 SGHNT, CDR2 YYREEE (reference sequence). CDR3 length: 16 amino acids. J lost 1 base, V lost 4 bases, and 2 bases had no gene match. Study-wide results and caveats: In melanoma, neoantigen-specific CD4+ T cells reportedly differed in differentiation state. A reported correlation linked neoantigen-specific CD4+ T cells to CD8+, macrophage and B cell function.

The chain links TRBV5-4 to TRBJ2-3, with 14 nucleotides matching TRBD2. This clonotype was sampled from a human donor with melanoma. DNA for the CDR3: TGTGCCAGCAGCCCGGGACTAGCGGGAGGCACAGATACGCAGTATTTT. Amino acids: CASSPGLAGGTDTQYF.